This entry describes one TCR beta chain. This entry comes from a study of blood T cell repertoires in COVID-19. Study-wide context: Collection of acute and convalescent COVID-19 samples took place in the United States, Italy and Spain. In each case, the material was cDNA or gDNA derived from T cells, B-cell-depleted T cells, or PBMCs.

Authors' data handling: Reference gene primer amplification gave nucleated cell count estimates. Here immunoSEQ multiplex PCR was the method, and the copy in TCRdb shows in-frame clones only, minus some. D and trimming come from the DNA, and the V and J calls and clone size come from that table. This table has 30,000 to 40,000 clones, about 90% appearing once. The CDR3 runs to 14 residues. Trimming pared 1 base from V and 5 bases from J, leaving 12 bases between. Germline CDR1 SGDLS, CDR2 YYNGEE. This chain connects TRBV9 to TRBJ2-5; D perhaps matches TRBD2 (6 bases). The TCR was taken from a man in his fifties or sixties with active or convalescent COVID-19. The sample consisted of peripheral blood. DNA for the CDR3: TGTGCCAGCAGCGTATCGTCGGGAGAGGAGACCCAGTACTTC. Its translation: CASSVSSGEETQYF.